Included here is one T cell receptor (beta chain) sequence, with context. The entry originates in a study of blood T cell repertoires in COVID-19. Study in general: The United States, Italy and Spain provided the acute and convalescent COVID-19 samples.

With 3 bases removed from V and 1 base from J, the gap between germline ends came to 11 bases. The V gene's germline CDR1 is SGHTA and CDR2 FQGNSA. The CDR3 covers 15 residues. Original analysis: For nucleated cells, counts were estimated from reference gene primer amplification. The repertoire was sequenced with immunoSEQ multiplex PCR; TCRdb's copy has only in-frame clones and lacks some. That table furnishes V, J and clone size, whereas the DNA furnished D and trimming. The sample lists about 370,000 clones; roughly nine tenths were seen once. A Seattle source enrolled patients during active infection and followed them longitudinally.

The chain employs TRBV7-2 and TRBJ2-3; TRBD1 is a possible D gene (7 bases). The sample comprised peripheral blood. The receptor was isolated from a woman aged 25 to 39 with COVID-19, enrolled during active disease. The CDR3 sequence is CASSFGGGGTDTQYF. The CDR3 nucleotides are TGTGCCAGCAGCTTCGGAGGGGGCGGCACAGATACGCAGTATTTT. Full variable domain (remainder filled in from reference TRBV7-2 and TRBJ2-3): GAGVSQSPSNKVTEKGKDVELRCDPISGHTALYWYRQSLGQGLEFLIYFQGNSAPDKSGLPSDRFSAERTGGSVSTLTIQRTQQEDSAVYLCASSFGGGGTDTQYFGPGTRLTVL.